This record covers a single T cell receptor beta chain. Germline trimming cut 0 bases from V and 2 bases from J; bases unmatched to any gene: 5. The germline V gene encodes CDR1 WNHNN and CDR2 SYGVQD (reference sequence). The CDR3 runs 16 residues. The protocol was immunoSEQ multiplex PCR, while the TCRdb copy is restricted to in-frame clones and leaves out a portion. The data show tens of thousands of clones, about nine tenths seen once. This sample stems from a study of blood T cell repertoires in COVID-19. Study background: The cDNA or gDNA used as material had been derived from T cells, B-cell-depleted T cells, or PBMCs.

The source material was peripheral blood. This clonotype originated in a human donor with acute or convalescent COVID-19. The donor label of this sample is uncertain. The chain links TRBV10-1 to TRBJ2-3; 7 bases are shared with TRBD2. CDR3 DNA sequence: TGCGCCAGCAGTGAGTCTGTGGGGGGGATCACAGATACGCAGTATTTT. Amino acid sequence: CASSESVGGITDTQYF.